The present T cell receptor beta chain was sequenced within a study of T cell clonality in common variable immunodeficiency. This clone was detected ten times or more. Read data end 3 residues before the CDR3 end; the end is taken from the germline J gene. The table came from immunoSEQ multiplex PCR; TCRdb's copy has only in-frame clones and leaves some out. The sample has 60,000 to 75,000 clones, none seen only once. From germline, CDR1 is SGHRS and CDR2 YFSETQ. The CDR3 is 18 residues long. With V trimmed by 6 bases and J by 4 bases, 20 bases remained unmatched. This receptor was obtained from a person between 18 and 70 years old in good health. Sequencing used peripheral blood mononuclear cells. V and J are TRBV5-1 and TRBJ1-1; TRBD1 agrees at 8 bases. CDR3 DNA (partial): TGCGCCAGCACTCTAGGTGACAGGGGCGTGAAGGAGAGCACTGAA. It yields the protein CASTLGDRGVKESTE. In full, the CDR3 reads CASTLGDRGVKESTEAFF.